The 22 T cell receptor beta chains given below trace back to one sample, sequenced in a study of cytomegalovirus exposure and HLA in healthy donors. The primer mix had 60 Vbeta and 13 Jbeta primers. Assay: immunoSEQ multiplex PCR; the TCRdb copy retains only in-frame clones and omits some. This table has 120,000 or so clones, about 79% appearing once. Input material: PBMCs. Receptors originate from a woman between 45 and 65 years old in good health and CMV-seronegative.

The chain employs TRBV25-1 and TRBJ1-4; D gene uncertain. The CDR3 loop spans 14 amino acids. Germline V gives CDR1 MGHDK, CDR2 SYGVNS. The germline V and J ends were trimmed by 1 base and 8 bases, with 11 bases remaining between them. This CDR3 is CASSESGFREKLFF. CDR3 in DNA: TGTGCCAGCAGTGAATCAGGTTTTCGCGAAAAACTGTTTTTT.

This chain joins TRBV6-1 and TRBJ2-3; D is possibly TRBD2 (7 bases). Trimming removed 6 bases from V and 2 bases from J, with 15 bases in between. Germline values: CDR1 MNHNS, CDR2 SASEGT. The CDR3 consists of 15 residues. The CDR3 nucleotides read TGTGCCAGCAGAGGCGTAGGGGGGGCCACAGATACGCAGTATTTT. Residues: CASRGVGGATDTQYF.

The J gene is TRBJ1-1, the V gene TRBV27, with TRBD1 as a possible D gene (5 bases). The length of the CDR3 is 14 residues. From germline, CDR1 is MNHEY and CDR2 SMNVEV (reference sequence). Trimming pared 2 bases from V and 1 base from J, leaving 8 bases between. The chain's CDR3 is CASSLLGGNTEAFF. DNA for the CDR3: TGTGCCAGCAGTTTACTCGGGGGGAACACTGAAGCTTTCTTT.

The V call is TRBV27, the J call TRBJ1-2; the D gene is possibly TRBD1 (5 bases). V dropped 5 bases and J dropped 7 bases, with 14 bases sitting between them. The CDR3 length is 13 residues. Germline lookup yields CDR1 MNHEY and CDR2 SMNVEV (reference sequence). The CDR3 sequence is CASSPTDFSGYTF. CDR3 bases: TGTGCCAGCAGTCCGACAGATTTCAGTGGCTACACCTTC.

The rearrangement links TRBV6-5 to TRBJ2-5; TRBD2 aligns across 8 bases. The DNA end is a closer match to TRBJ2-7, so the J assignment may be wrong. Germline values: CDR1 MNHEY, CDR2 SVGAGI. This CDR3 is built from 14 residues. CDR3 sequence reads: CASSYIGRGDEQYF. The CDR3 region has the DNA TGTGCCAGCAGTTACATCGGGAGGGGCGACGAGCAGTACTTC.

The chain recombines TRBV28 with TRBJ1-5; D is uncertain. CDR3 size: 12 residues. Deletions cut 6 bases from V and 5 bases from J, with 8 bases between. Germline CDR1 reads MDHEN; CDR2 reads SYDVKM. CDR3 bases: TGTGCCAGCAGATTCCCCGATCAGCCCCAGCATTTT. Translating it yields CASRFPDQPQHF.

The rearrangement uses TRBV11-2 and TRBJ2-5; 8 bases align to TRBD1. The CDR3 runs to 14 residues. Per the germline V gene, CDR1 is SGHAT and CDR2 is FQNNGV. V lost 5 bases, J lost 5 bases, and 7 bases stayed unmatched. DNA for the CDR3: TGTGCCAGCAGCCCAAGAACAGGGGGTGAGACCCAGTACTTC. This codes for CASSPRTGGETQYF.

The V and J genes are TRBV7-2 and TRBJ2-1, with a weak D call TRBD1 (6 bases). V was trimmed by 2 bases and J by 6 bases, leaving 14 bases between them. Germline-derived CDR1 and CDR2 are SGHTA and FQGNSA. The CDR3 runs 15 residues. This chain's CDR3 is CASSLQDRRGNEQFF. For the CDR3, the DNA is TGTGCCAGCAGCTTACAGGACAGACGGGGCAATGAGCAGTTCTTC. Drawing the rest from reference TRBV7-2 and TRBJ2-1, the complete variable domain is GAGVSQSPSNKVTEKGKDVELRCDPISGHTALYWYRQSLGQGLEFLIYFQGNSAPDKSGLPSDRFSAERTGGSVSTLTIQRTQQEDSAVYLCASSLQDRRGNEQFFGPGTRLTVL.

This clone was detected only a few times. The CDR3 nucleotides are TGTGCAGGAGGGTCCCACTACGAGCAGTACTTC. Translated: CAGGSHYEQYF. The chain combines TRBV7-9 with TRBJ2-7, with D perhaps matching TRBD2 (6 bases). Per germline, CDR1 SEHNR and CDR2 FQNEAQ (reference sequence). This CDR3 spans 11 amino acids.

This rearrangement joins TRBV5-4 to TRBJ1-4, with TRBD1 matching 7 bases. This CDR3 spans 16 amino acids. V shed 4 bases and J 0 bases; nucleotides not matched to a gene: 6. CDR1 SGHNT and CDR2 YYREEE come from the germline V gene (reference sequence). CDR3 sequence (DNA): TGTGCCAGCAGCAGGACAGGATCTGCAACTAATGAAAAACTGTTTTTT. Its protein is CASSRTGSATNEKLFF.

This clone was observed once. This chain joins TRBV18 and TRBJ2-3; maybe TRBD2 (6 bases). The length of the CDR3 is 14 residues. Germline lookup yields CDR1 KGHSH and CDR2 LQKENI. V was clipped by 6 bases and J by 0 bases, with 10 bases between them. CDR3 loop: CASSQLASTDTQYF. In DNA, the CDR3 is TGTGCCAGCTCCCAACTAGCTAGCACAGATACGCAGTATTTT.

This clone turned up a few times. The gene calls are TRBV29-1 and TRBJ2-7; 10 bases line up with TRBD2. Germline V CDR1 and CDR2: SQVTM, ANQGSEA. Trimming removed 8 bases from V and 6 bases from J; junction bases left unmatched: 10. This CDR3 comprises 13 residues. For the CDR3, the DNA is TGCAGCATTGGGACTAGCGCGGGGGTCGAGCAGTACTTC. Translation: CSIGTSAGVEQYF.

The chain employs TRBV19 and TRBJ2-2; D is uncertain. Trimming shortened V by 0 bases and J by 4 bases, and 6 bases separated the two germline ends. This CDR3 is 14 amino acids long. From germline, CDR1 is LNHDA and CDR2 SQIVND (reference sequence). CDR3 bases: TGTGCCAGTAGTATAGATCGAGGCACCGGGGAGCTGTTTTTT. Translating it yields CASSIDRGTGELFF.

Written as DNA, the CDR3 is TGTGCCAGTAGTAGGTCGCAGAACTATGGCTACACCTTC. Its protein is CASSRSQNYGYTF. This sequence joins TRBV19 and TRBJ1-2; the D is unclear. Trimming took 4 bases from V and 2 from J, leaving 8 bases between them. The CDR3 runs to 13 residues. Per germline, CDR1 LNHDA and CDR2 SQIVND (reference sequence).

The chain employs TRBV12-2 and TRBJ2-3; the table's D call TRBD2 went unverified against the DNA. TRBV12-2 is designated a pseudogene. CDR3 length equals 19 residues. The CDR3 DNA follows: TGTGCAAGTCGCTTCCCCCTCGCGGGAGTATTAGAACGCACAGATACGCAGTATTTT. This encodes CASRFPLAGVLERTDTQYF.

This chain uses TRBV18 with TRBJ2-7; tentative D call: TRBD1 (6 bases). V lost 1 base and J 2 bases, leaving 9 bases between the germline ends. The CDR3 extends over 14 amino acids. The germline gives CDR1 KGHSH, CDR2 LQKENI. The CDR3 sequence: CASSPRTATYEQYF. DNA for the CDR3: TGTGCCAGCTCACCACGGACAGCAACCTACGAGCAGTACTTC.

This chain connects TRBV30 to TRBJ1-5; D ambiguous. Germline V lookup: CDR1 GTSNPN, CDR2 SVGIG (reference sequence). The CDR3 runs 13 residues. V lost 3 bases to trimming and J lost 4 bases, with 10 bases between them. CDR3 sequence (DNA): TGTGCCTGGAGGGGTGACATTAATCAGCCCCAGCATTTT. Protein: CAWRGDINQPQHF. The full variable domain, its missing parts supplied by reference TRBV30 and TRBJ1-5, is SQTIHQWPATLVQPVGSPLSLECTVEGTSNPNLYWYRQAAGRGLQLLFYSVGIGQISSEVPQNLSASRPQDRQFILSSKKLLLSDSGFYLCAWRGDINQPQHFGDGTRLSIL.

The gene calls are TRBV7-8 and TRBJ2-2, with 12 positions matching TRBD1. V lost 5 bases, J lost 6 bases, and 10 bases stayed unmatched. The length of the CDR3 is 17 residues. Germline CDR1 is SGHVS and CDR2 is FQNEAQ. CDR3 DNA: TGTGCCAGCAGCCCCAGCCCAGGGACAGGGGGCCCCGGGGAGCTGTTTTTT. This gives the protein CASSPSPGTGGPGELFF. Filled out from reference TRBV7-8 and TRBJ2-2, the complete variable domain reads GAGVSQSPRYKVAKRGQDVALRCDPISGHVSLFWYQQALGQGPEFLTYFQNEAQLDKSGLPSDRFFAERPEGSVSTLKIQRTQQEDSAVYLCASSPSPGTGGPGELFFGEGSRLTVL.

The count of this clone is one. This rearrangement joins TRBV4-2 to TRBJ2-5; 11 bases match TRBD2. The J call may be incorrect, as the DNA end agrees better with TRBJ2-7. The CDR3 covers 16 residues. Germline assignment: CDR1 LGHNA and CDR2 YNFKEQ. Written as DNA, the CDR3 is TGTGCCAGCAGCCGAGAACTAGCGGGGGCTACCTACGAGCAGTACTTC. The encoded protein is CASSRELAGATYEQYF.

The V and J genes are TRBV28 and TRBJ2-7; 8 nucleotides match TRBD2. V shed 6 bases and J 6 bases; nucleotides not matched to a gene: 19. The CDR3 is 17 residues long. CDR1 is MDHEN, CDR2 SYDVKM, per germline. CDR3 sequence reads: CASRKNPGLASGFEQYF. The CDR3 coding sequence is TGTGCCAGCAGGAAGAATCCAGGACTAGCAAGTGGATTCGAGCAGTACTTC.

Remarks on this clone: Other DNA sequences of this sample code for an identical CDR3. This chain connects TRBV5-1 to TRBJ2-7; no clear D. V lost 0 bases to trimming and J lost 5 bases, with 9 bases between them. This CDR3 comprises 13 residues. Germline CDR1 and CDR2: SGHRS and YFSETQ. The CDR3 loop is CASSLGVSDEQYF. In nucleotides, the CDR3 is TGCGCCAGCAGCTTGGGAGTTTCGGACGAGCAGTACTTC. Full variable domain (remainder filled in from reference TRBV5-1 and TRBJ2-7): KAGVTQTPRYLIKTRGQQVTLSCSPISGHRSVSWYQQTPGQGLQFLFEYFSETQRNKGNFPGRFSGRQFSNSRSEMNVSTLELGDSALYLCASSLGVSDEQYFGPGTRLTVT.

This clone was counted only a few times. V and J are TRBV6-4 and TRBJ2-3, with no clear D. V lost 4 bases and J 1 base, leaving 6 bases between the germline ends. Germline V gene sequence: CDR1 MRHNA, CDR2 SNTAGT. The CDR3 runs 13 residues. The DNA of the CDR3 is TGTGCCAGCAGTGTACAGTGCACAGATACGCAGTATTTT. It is translated as CASSVQCTDTQYF.